The 29 T cell receptor beta chains listed next were all sequenced from one sample in a study of blood T cells in healthy people across ages. For the second PCR, which ran for about 6 to 11 cycles, a sample-barcoded 5' primer and a J-beta primer mix were used. TCRdb fed the 5' RACE reads into MiXCR, producing one record per CDR3 protein. The repertoire holds 600,000 to 850,000 distinct CDR3 sequences, roughly 25% seen once, with roughly 9% in the top ten. The sample was also reused in another study, on T cells of mothers and their children.

Sequencing was carried out using blood. These receptors came from a boy aged 10-17 years in good health.

The chain links TRBV20-1 to TRBJ1-5, with 8 nucleotides matching TRBD1. V shed 0 bases and J 4 bases; nucleotides not matched to a gene: 2. CDR1 DFQATT and CDR2 SNEGSKA come from the germline V gene (reference sequence). This CDR3 contains 14 residues. For the CDR3, the DNA is TGCAGTGCTAGAGAAAGGACAGGGAATCAGCCCCAGCATTTT. Translating it yields CSARERTGNQPQHF.

About this clonotype: The junction differs from germline at one of its ends, possibly a read error. The rearrangement joins TRBV27 to TRBJ2-3; D gene uncertain. Germline V gives CDR1 MNHEY, CDR2 SMNVEV (reference sequence). The CDR3 loop spans 15 amino acids. Here the CDR3 DNA reads TGTGCCAGCAGTTTATCAGGGAACCTACAAGAGACCCAGTGCTTC. It is translated as CASSLSGNLQETQCF.

The rearrangement uses TRBV29-1 and TRBJ2-1; TRBD2 matches at 12 bases. Germline-derived CDR1 and CDR2 are SQVTM and ANQGSEA. This CDR3 is 13 amino acids long. CDR3 DNA sequence: TGCAGTGACGGACTAGCGGGATCCCCTGAGCAGTTCTTC. Its protein product is CSDGLAGSPEQFF.

This chain links TRBV5-1 with TRBJ2-1; D may correspond to TRBD1 or TRBD2 (5 bases each). The J call could be wrong; TRBJ2-5 is a better fit for the DNA end. Per the germline V gene, CDR1 is SGHRS and CDR2 is YFSETQ. CDR3 length: 15 residues. CDR3 in DNA: TGCGCCAGCAGCTTCGTGTCTGGGGGCCAAGAGACCCAGTACTTC. Amino acids: CASSFVSGGQETQYF.

There are a few counts of this clonotype. The chain carries TRBV29-1 and TRBJ1-1, with D perhaps matching TRBD1 (5 bases). V lost 1 base and J 3 bases, leaving 12 bases between the germline ends. The germline V gene encodes CDR1 SQVTM and CDR2 ANQGSEA. This CDR3 has 14 amino acids. The CDR3 loop is CSVEVKGVYTEAFF. CDR3 nucleotides: TGCAGCGTTGAAGTAAAAGGGGTTTACACTGAAGCTTTCTTT. Full variable domain (remainder filled in from reference TRBV29-1 and TRBJ1-1): SAVISQKPSRDICQRGTSLTIQCQVDSQVTMMFWYRQQPGQSLTLIATANQGSEATYESGFVIDKFPISRPNLTFSTLTVSNMSPEDSSIYLCSVEVKGVYTEAFFGQGTRLTVV.

The V gene is TRBV29-1, the J gene TRBJ2-3; 11 bases align to TRBD2. The germline CDR1 and CDR2 sequences are SQVTM and ANQGSEA. The V and J ends lost 6 bases and 4 bases, in that order; junction bases with no gene match: 30. The length of the CDR3 is 22 residues. The CDR3 loop reads CSVDSLLSLLAGGDPPPDTQYF. CDR3 sequence (DNA): TGCAGCGTGGATAGCCTTTTATCCCTGCTAGCGGGGGGTGATCCGCCGCCAGATACGCAGTATTTT.

The chain carries TRBV7-9 and TRBJ2-5; 12 bases fit TRBD2. The DNA end lines up better with TRBJ2-1; the J call may be wrong. CDR3 length: 19 residues. Germline V lookup: CDR1 SEHNR, CDR2 FQNEAQ (reference sequence). The CDR3 DNA sequence: TGTGCCAGCAGCTTAGAGATATCCTCAGGACTAGCGGGGTACAATGAGCAGTTCTTC. This encodes CASSLEISSGLAGYNEQFF.

The chain uses TRBV7-2 and TRBJ1-2; tentative D call: TRBD1 (5 bases). The CDR3 has 14 residues. Trimming cost V 4 bases and J 3 bases, with 12 bases left between them. The germline CDR1 and CDR2 sequences are SGHTA and FQGNSA. The DNA for the CDR3 is TGTGCCAGCAGCTCACGGCAGGGTTACTATGGCTACACCTTC. Translating it yields CASSSRQGYYGYTF.

The sample holds a few counts of this clonotype. The chain employs TRBV6-5 and TRBJ2-7; the D gene is possibly TRBD2 (5 bases). This CDR3 is 13 amino acids long. V was pared by 4 bases and J by 6 bases, with 13 bases between. The germline V gene encodes CDR1 MNHEY and CDR2 SVGAGI. The CDR3 DNA reads TGTGCCAGCAGTTCCGAGGGAAGCGGCGAGCAGTACTTC. Translation gives CASSSEGSGEQYF.

This chain links TRBV6-5 with TRBJ1-1; the D is unclear. The CDR3 runs to 15 residues. Germline CDR1 MNHEY, CDR2 SVGAGI. Trimming pared 0 bases from V and 3 bases from J, leaving 11 bases between. The DNA for the CDR3 is TGTGCCAGCAGTTACTCGATCCGACTTCACACTGAAGCTTTCTTT. Protein product: CASSYSIRLHTEAFF.

The rearrangement uses TRBV25-1 and TRBJ2-7; D unresolved. The CDR3 extends over 13 amino acids. CDR1 and CDR2 from the germline V gene are MGHDK and SYGVNS. The ends were cut back, 0 bases at V and 6 bases at J, with 9 bases in the middle. CDR3 amino acids: CASSEYPDLEQYF. CDR3 bases: TGTGCCAGCAGTGAATATCCGGATCTCGAGCAGTACTTC.

A few counts support this clonotype. CDR3 sequence reads: CASSFLREGGHNEQFF. CDR3 nucleotides: TGTGCCAGCAGTTTCCTGCGGGAGGGAGGCCACAATGAGCAGTTCTTC. This chain joins TRBV27 and TRBJ2-5, with 9 bases lining up with TRBD2. The J call may be wrong; the DNA end is better matched by TRBJ2-1. The CDR3 totals 16 residues. Germline assignment: CDR1 MNHEY and CDR2 SMNVEV (reference sequence).

The table lists this clonotype with a few counts. The J gene is TRBJ2-5, the V gene TRBV28; a weak D match, TRBD2 (5 bases). V gave up 3 bases and J gave up 11 bases, with 13 bases separating them. Germline assignment: CDR1 MDHEN and CDR2 SYDVKM. The CDR3 is 12 amino acids. Here the CDR3 DNA reads TGTGCCAGCAGTTTCATCCCCGGGGAGCAGTACTTC. Its protein product is CASSFIPGEQYF.

The chain joins TRBV6-1 to TRBJ2-5, with 8 bases identical to TRBD2. TRBJ2-7 explains the end of the DNA better; the J call may be wrong. Germline CDR1 reads MNHNS; CDR2 reads SASEGT. This CDR3 has 14 residues. CDR3 sequence reads: CASQLRGAPNEQYF. The DNA of the CDR3 is TGTGCCAGCCAACTGCGGGGGGCCCCCAACGAGCAGTACTTC.

This rearrangement joins TRBV3-1 to TRBJ2-7, with TRBD2 matching 9 bases. CDR3 length: 15 residues. Looked up from germline, CDR1 is LGHDT and CDR2 is YNNKEL (reference sequence). V shed 3 bases, J shed 2 bases, and the junction held 5 bases outside the gene matches. The CDR3 here is CASSQFPSGAYEQYF. The CDR3 coding sequence is TGTGCCAGCAGCCAGTTCCCTAGCGGGGCCTACGAGCAGTACTTC.

The chain is built from TRBV20-1 and TRBJ1-4; 8 bases line up with TRBD1. The V gene end was trimmed by 7 bases and the J gene end by 4 bases; junction bases not matched to a gene: 26. The V gene's germline CDR1 is DFQATT and CDR2 SNEGSKA (reference sequence). This CDR3 contains 20 residues. This chain's CDR3 is CSDAPTGSGPLTGGNEKLFF. The CDR3 DNA reads TGCAGTGATGCCCCTACTGGTTCGGGCCCACTAACAGGGGGTAATGAAAAACTGTTTTTT.

In its sample, this clonotype was seen a few times. The rearrangement links TRBV20-1 to TRBJ1-3; TRBD1 is a possible D gene (5 bases). The germline V and J ends were trimmed by 6 bases and 2 bases, with 14 bases remaining between them. Germline V gene data show CDR1 as DFQATT and CDR2 as SNEGSKA (reference sequence). This CDR3 comprises 14 residues. As DNA, the CDR3 is TGCAGTGCCGCTCGGGGCAGGGCTGGAAACACCATATATTTT. Translation: CSAARGRAGNTIYF.

Only a few counts were recorded for this clonotype. The genes are TRBV6-5 and TRBJ2-5; no definite D call. Gene TRBJ2-7 matches the end of the DNA better, so the J call may be wrong. CDR3 length: 14 amino acids. Germline loops: CDR1 MNHEY, CDR2 SVGAGI. The CDR3 protein is CASSYSKNRYEQYF. CDR3 nucleotides: TGTGCCAGCAGTTACTCGAAAAACAGATACGAGCAGTACTTC.

V is TRBV4-1 and J is TRBJ2-5; weak D call: TRBD2 (6 bases). The V gene lost 4 bases and the J gene lost 5 bases, with 17 bases spanning the gap. Germline-derived CDR1 and CDR2 are MGHRA and YSYEKL. The CDR3 consists of 15 residues. CDR3 in DNA: TGCGCCAGCAGCCGTACTGTGGAGGGTAGGGAGACCCAGTACTTC. This sequence encodes CASSRTVEGRETQYF.

The chain carries TRBV11-1 and TRBJ2-2, with 10 positions matching TRBD2. Germline lookup yields CDR1 SGHAT and CDR2 FQDESV (reference sequence). The CDR3 spans 16 residues. With 5 bases clipped from V and 3 bases from J, the junction kept 6 bases outside the gene matches. The DNA of the CDR3 is TGTGCCAGCAGCCCACGGACTAGCGGACACACCGGGGAGCTGTTTTTT. Its translation: CASSPRTSGHTGELFF.

This rearrangement joins TRBV4-3 to TRBJ2-2, with D perhaps TRBD2 (5 bases). The V end was cut by 0 bases, the J end by 8 bases, with 13 bases between. Looked up from germline, CDR1 is LGHNA and CDR2 is YSLEER. This CDR3 region has 15 residues. In nucleotides, the CDR3 is TGCGCCAGCAGCCAAGATATTGTCGGGGTGGGGGAGCTGTTTTTT. Translation: CASSQDIVGVGELFF.

The chain joins TRBV27 to TRBJ2-5; D unclear. The closer fit of TRBJ2-7 to the DNA end suggests the J call may be wrong. Germline values: CDR1 MNHEY, CDR2 SMNVEV (reference sequence). The CDR3 totals 14 residues. This CDR3 reads CASSLSGTAFEQYF. In DNA form, the CDR3 reads TGTGCCAGCAGTTTATCTGGCACCGCTTTCGAGCAGTACTTC.

The CDR3 sequence: CASSQDNTEAFF. For the CDR3, the DNA is TGTGCCAGCAGCCAAGACAACACTGAAGCTTTCTTT. This chain links TRBV3-1 with TRBJ1-1; D not certain. The CDR3 loop spans 12 amino acids. Trimming pared 0 bases from V and 2 bases from J, leaving 1 base between. Germline CDR1 is LGHDT and CDR2 is YNNKEL (reference sequence).

V is TRBV15 and J is TRBJ2-1, with unresolved D. V lost 6 bases and J lost 0, with 9 bases in between. Germline lookup yields CDR1 LNHNV and CDR2 YYDKDF (reference sequence). CDR3 length equals 14 residues. CDR3 sequence: CATRRSSSYNEQFF. The DNA of the CDR3 is TGTGCCACCAGAAGATCAAGCTCCTACAATGAGCAGTTCTTC.

This chain uses TRBV12-3 or TRBV12-4 with TRBJ2-5; D is unresolved. The end of the DNA fits TRBJ2-7 better, so the J call may be wrong. The CDR3 covers 12 residues. CDR3 sequence reads: CASKPKGHEQYF. The CDR3 DNA reads as TGTGCCAGCAAGCCCAAGGGTCACGAGCAGTACTTC.

This clonotype came up a few times. The genes are TRBV29-1 and TRBJ2-1; 7 nucleotides align to TRBD1. The CDR3 runs to 13 residues. The V gene's germline CDR1 is SQVTM and CDR2 ANQGSEA. V lost 8 bases to trimming and J lost 4 bases; unmatched junction nucleotides: 8. CDR3 in DNA: TGCAGCTCCCGGACAGGCGGGTACAATGAGCAGTTCTTC. This codes for CSSRTGGYNEQFF.

This clonotype was seen a few times. The J gene is TRBJ1-2, the V gene TRBV29-1; D is unresolved. Trimming took 3 bases from V and 5 from J, leaving 16 bases between them. The CDR3 has 14 residues. CDR1 SQVTM and CDR2 ANQGSEA come from the germline V gene. As DNA, the CDR3 is TGCAGCGTTGACGGGAGTGACACGTATTATGGCTACACCTTC. This gives the protein CSVDGSDTYYGYTF.

This chain links TRBV20-1 with TRBJ2-7, with D tentatively TRBD2 (5 bases). Trimming took 3 bases from V and 4 from J, leaving 19 bases between them. CDR1 DFQATT and CDR2 SNEGSKA come from the germline V gene (reference sequence). CDR3 length: 15 amino acids. The CDR3 DNA is TGCAGTGCTAGTCGCGGGTCCCTCGGCCCATACGAGCAGTACTTC. Protein: CSASRGSLGPYEQYF.

The chain is built from TRBV7-3 and TRBJ1-5, with a weak D call TRBD1 (6 bases). This CDR3 is 16 amino acids long. CDR1 and CDR2 (germline): SGHTA, FQGTGA. V lost 5 bases, J lost 0 bases, and 14 bases lay in between. The CDR3 loop is CASSPRDKYSNQPQHF. DNA of the CDR3: TGTGCCAGCAGCCCGCGGGACAAATATAGCAATCAGCCCCAGCATTTT. Full variable domain (remainder filled in from reference TRBV7-3 and TRBJ1-5): GAGVSQTPSNKVTEKGKYVELRCDPISGHTALYWYRQSLGQGPEFLIYFQGTGAADDSGLPNDRFFAVRPEGSVSTLKIQRTERGDSAVYLCASSPRDKYSNQPQHFGDGTRLSIL.